What follows describes a single T cell receptor beta chain. Germline V CDR1 and CDR2: DFQATT, SNEGSKA (reference sequence). The germline V and J ends were trimmed by 8 bases and 7 bases, with 20 bases remaining between them. The CDR3 totals 13 residues. The data are from a study of CD8 T cells in Susac syndrome. Random-hexamer reverse transcription was applied to 0.5 to 1 ug RNA. Multiplex immunoSEQ PCR targeted 54 Vbeta and 13 Jbeta TCR beta segments. TCRdb reprocessed the immunoSEQ multiplex PCR reads via MiXCR and lists one record per CDR3 protein. The repertoire has around 130,000 distinct CDR3 sequences, around 91% of them found once; the top ten carry 0.24%.

Sample: CD8+ T cells from PBMCs. The sequence was obtained from a human donor with multiple sclerosis. The chain employs TRBV20-1 and TRBJ2-5; D not resolved. CDR3 coding DNA: TGCAGTTACCGGAACTTGCAAGATGTGACCCAGTACTTC. Protein product: CSYRNLQDVTQYF.